This passage covers 22 T cell receptor beta chains from one sample sequenced in a study of control samples from healthy donors and cancer patients. Produced via immunoSEQ multiplex PCR; TCRdb's table is partial and in-frame only. Seen here are more than 95,000 clones, around 90% observed once, and the top ten hold around 8.7%. The material sequenced was blood. The receptor source for this set is a man in his forties or fifties in good health.

This clone was recorded only once. The chain links TRBV10-3 to TRBJ1-1; no firm D call. Trimming cost V 9 bases and J 1 base, with 6 bases left between them. Germline V gene data show CDR1 as ENHRY and CDR2 as SYGVKD. This CDR3 has 11 amino acids. CDR3 sequence: CAMPENTEAFF. CDR3 in DNA: TGTGCCATGCCAGAGAACACTGAAGCTTTCTTT.

This chain connects TRBV29-1 to TRBJ2-2; 8 bases fit TRBD1. Looked up from germline, CDR1 is SQVTM and CDR2 is ANQGSEA. CDR3 length: 15 amino acids. The V gene end was trimmed by 6 bases and the J gene end by 2 bases; junction bases not matched to a gene: 8. The CDR3 DNA sequence: TGCAGCGTACTTCGCAGGGGGCCTAACACCGGGGAGCTGTTTTTT. It encodes CSVLRRGPNTGELFF.

This sequence joins TRBV10-3 and TRBJ1-2; TRBD1 aligns across 9 bases. Germline V gene sequence: CDR1 ENHRY, CDR2 SYGVKD. The CDR3 is made up of 14 amino acids. Trimming cost V 4 bases and J 6 bases; bases outside gene matches: 6. CDR3 region: CAISGEDRGDGYTF. CDR3 bases: TGTGCCATCAGTGGAGAGGACAGGGGTGATGGCTACACCTTC.

CDR3 region: CASSEGLWGSPLHF. DNA for the CDR3: TGTGCCAGCAGTGAAGGTCTGTGGGGTTCACCCCTCCACTTT. The chain couples TRBV2 to TRBJ1-6; D unresolved. V lost 1 base and J lost 9, with 10 bases in between. CDR1 and CDR2 from the germline V gene are SNHLY and FYNNEI. This CDR3 contains 14 residues.

This chain links TRBV30 with TRBJ2-3, with D tentatively TRBD1 (5 bases). CDR1 is GTSNPN, CDR2 SVGIG, per germline (reference sequence). The V end lost 2 bases, the J end lost 8 bases, and 17 bases lay between the germline ends. This CDR3 has 14 amino acids. CDR3 amino acids: CAWSRGFTTGTQYF. CDR3 sequence (DNA): TGTGCCTGGAGTAGGGGATTTACTACGGGTACGCAGTATTTT.

V is TRBV24-1 and J is TRBJ1-2; weak D call: TRBD1 (5 bases). Germline V lookup: CDR1 KGHDR, CDR2 SFDVKD. The CDR3 runs 16 residues. V lost 4 bases to trimming and J lost 0 bases, with 14 bases between them. This chain's CDR3 is CATSDPGQISNYGYTF. The CDR3 DNA follows: TGTGCCACCAGTGACCCTGGACAAATTTCTAACTATGGCTACACCTTC.

The rearrangement joins TRBV11-3 to TRBJ1-4, with TRBD1 as a possible D gene (5 bases). The ends were cut back, 2 bases at V and 7 bases at J, with 5 bases in the middle. The CDR3 runs 12 residues. Germline assignment: CDR1 SGHNT and CDR2 YENEEA. The DNA of the CDR3 is TGTGCCAGCAGCTTACAGGGTGAAAAACTGTTTTTT. This sequence encodes CASSLQGEKLFF.

V gene TRBV9 combines with J gene TRBJ2-7; TRBD1 matches 9 bases. The CDR3 extends over 18 amino acids. Looked up from germline, CDR1 is SGDLS and CDR2 is YYNGEE. Germline trimming cut 0 bases from V and 6 bases from J; bases unmatched to any gene: 16. The CDR3 loop reads CASSVDVTGGPVWSEQYF. In nucleotides, the CDR3 is TGTGCCAGCAGCGTAGACGTAACAGGGGGCCCCGTGTGGAGCGAGCAGTACTTC. Complete variable domain (other parts from reference TRBV9 and TRBJ2-7): DSGVTQTPKHLITATGQRVTLRCSPRSGDLSVYWYQQSLDQGLQFLIQYYNGEERAKGNILERFSAQQFPDLHSELNLSSLELGDSALYFCASSVDVTGGPVWSEQYFGPGTRLTVT.

This rearrangement joins TRBV24-1 to TRBJ1-3; D gene uncertain. Germline loops: CDR1 KGHDR, CDR2 SFDVKD. There are 12 residues in the CDR3. V was pared by 4 bases and J by 3 bases, with 3 bases between. The CDR3 DNA is TGTGCCACCAGTGAGTATGGAAACACCATATATTTT. It translates to CATSEYGNTIYF.

The V gene is TRBV19, the J gene TRBJ1-5; 9 bases are shared with TRBD1. This CDR3 spans 14 amino acids. Losses at the gene ends were 5 bases for V and 3 bases for J; bases not matched to a gene: 2. CDR1 is LNHDA and CDR2 is SQIVND in the germline V gene (reference sequence). DNA of the CDR3: TGTGCCAGTAGTTGGGACAGGGACAATCAGCCCCAGCATTTT. Translating gives CASSWDRDNQPQHF. The full variable domain, rest sourced from reference TRBV19 and TRBJ1-5, is DGGITQSPKYLFRKEGQNVTLSCEQNLNHDAMYWYRQDPGQGLRLIYYSQIVNDFQKGDIAEGYSVSREKKESFPLTVTSAQKNPTAFYLCASSWDRDNQPQHFGDGTRLSIL.

The gene calls are TRBV11-3 and TRBJ2-1; D not resolved. In germline, CDR1 is SGHNT, CDR2 YENEEA. Trimming cost V 0 bases and J 8 bases, with 11 bases left between them. CDR3 length: 14 residues. The CDR3 sequence: CASSLDRFKDEQFF. DNA of the CDR3: TGTGCCAGCAGCTTAGATCGATTTAAAGATGAGCAGTTCTTC.

J is TRBJ2-3 and V is TRBV5-1; D may match TRBD1 or TRBD2 (6 bases each). This CDR3 is 14 amino acids long. The V gene's germline CDR1 is SGHRS and CDR2 YFSETQ. V dropped 8 bases and J dropped 3 bases, with 16 bases sitting between them. CDR3 in DNA: TGCGCCAGTGAGGGGGGACAACCTACAGATACGCAGTATTTT. Its protein product is CASEGGQPTDTQYF.

The rearrangement links TRBV7-2 to TRBJ1-3, with a possible D match to TRBD1 (5 bases). Trimming removed 5 bases at V and 9 bases at J, with 17 bases between. The CDR3 loop spans 14 amino acids. The germline gives CDR1 SGHTA, CDR2 FQGNSA. The CDR3 protein is CASSPSGGSFTIYF. CDR3 sequence (DNA): TGTGCCAGCAGCCCGTCGGGGGGGAGTTTCACCATATATTTT.

The chain is built from TRBV7-9 and TRBJ2-1; 11 bases match TRBD1. Germline V gives CDR1 SEHNR, CDR2 FQNEAQ (reference sequence). V lost 8 bases, J lost 4 bases, and 10 bases stayed unmatched. This CDR3 region has 16 residues. Here the CDR3 reads CASRPRDRGWYNEQFF. CDR3 DNA sequence: TGTGCCAGCCGACCCCGGGACAGGGGGTGGTACAATGAGCAGTTCTTC.

In its sample, this clone was seen once. The chain combines TRBV11-2 with TRBJ2-1; 7 bases match TRBD2. Germline CDR1 is SGHAT and CDR2 is FQNNGV. V was clipped by 0 bases and J by 4 bases; unmatched bases: 12. The CDR3 is made up of 18 amino acids. CDR3 bases: TGTGCCAGCAGCTTAGACCGGACCCGGGACTACCCTTACAATGAGCAGTTCTTC. Translated: CASSLDRTRDYPYNEQFF.

The gene calls are TRBV7-2 and TRBJ2-7; D remains ambiguous. Germline V lookup: CDR1 SGHTA, CDR2 FQGNSA. The CDR3 runs to 14 residues. Between the trimmed V and J ends, which lost 5 bases and 5 bases, there was a span of 16 bases. This CDR3 reads CASSPKGSFNEQYF. CDR3 DNA sequence: TGTGCCAGCAGCCCGAAGGGTAGTTTCAACGAGCAGTACTTC.

This clone was counted between two and nine times. The gene calls are TRBV19 and TRBJ2-1; 8 nucleotides align to TRBD1. Trimming took 6 bases from V and 0 from J; bases not matched to a gene: 13. This CDR3 is built from 18 residues. The V gene's germline CDR1 is LNHDA and CDR2 SQIVND (reference sequence). Written as DNA, the CDR3 is TGTGCCAGTAGCCGGGGACAGGTCATTCAGAGCTCCTACAATGAGCAGTTCTTC. Its protein is CASSRGQVIQSSYNEQFF.

The chain links TRBV29-1 to TRBJ2-1, with TRBD1 as a possible D gene (5 bases). This CDR3 has 11 residues. CDR1 is SQVTM and CDR2 is ANQGSEA in the germline V gene. Trimming left V 7 bases short and J 15 bases short, with 19 bases between. Here the CDR3 reads CSATLQGNRFF. The CDR3 DNA reads as TGCAGCGCCACGCTCCAGGGTAACCGGTTCTTC.

V is TRBV20-1 and J is TRBJ1-3; TRBD1 is a possible D gene (6 bases). Trimming pared 3 bases from V and 0 bases from J, leaving 9 bases between. The CDR3 loop spans 14 amino acids. Germline V gene sequence: CDR1 DFQATT, CDR2 SNEGSKA (reference sequence). CDR3 coding DNA: TGCAGTGCTAGTGACAGGAGCTCTGGAAACACCATATATTTT. Its protein is CSASDRSSGNTIYF.

The chain combines TRBV30 with TRBJ2-1; D possibly corresponds to TRBD2 (6 bases). Trimming stripped 2 bases from V and 16 bases from J, with 15 bases between. This CDR3 is built from 11 residues. The germline V gene has CDR1 GTSNPN and CDR2 SVGIG (reference sequence). The CDR3 sequence: CAWSPTSTPFF. CDR3 bases: TGTGCCTGGAGTCCTACTAGCACTCCCTTCTTC.

The chain is built from TRBV7-2 and TRBJ2-3, with 11 positions matching TRBD2. The CDR3 spans 18 residues. The J segment lost 4 bases and the V segment lost 0 bases, leaving 9 bases of the junction unmatched. Germline CDR1 SGHTA, CDR2 FQGNSA. The CDR3 spells CASSLAWVSGGGADTQYF. The CDR3 DNA sequence: TGTGCCAGCAGCTTAGCGTGGGTTAGCGGGGGGGGTGCAGATACGCAGTATTTT.

The chain recombines TRBV9 with TRBJ2-7; 10 nucleotides agree with TRBD1. The J segment lost 3 bases and the V segment lost 4 bases, leaving 7 bases of the junction unmatched. This CDR3 region has 15 residues. The germline V gene encodes CDR1 SGDLS and CDR2 YYNGEE. CDR3 sequence: CASSIGGDRGYEQYF. The CDR3 DNA sequence: TGTGCCAGCAGCATTGGCGGGGACAGGGGCTACGAGCAGTACTTC.